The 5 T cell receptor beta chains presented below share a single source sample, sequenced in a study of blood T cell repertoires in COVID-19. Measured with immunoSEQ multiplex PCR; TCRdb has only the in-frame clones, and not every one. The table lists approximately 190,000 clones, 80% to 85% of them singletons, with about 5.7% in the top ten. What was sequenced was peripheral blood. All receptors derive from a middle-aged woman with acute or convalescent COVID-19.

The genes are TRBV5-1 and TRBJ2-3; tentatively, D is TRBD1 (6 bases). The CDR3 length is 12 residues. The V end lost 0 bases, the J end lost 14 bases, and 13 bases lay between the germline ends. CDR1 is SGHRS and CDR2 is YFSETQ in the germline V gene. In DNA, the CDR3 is TGCGCCAGCAGCTTGGAGGGGGATGTAGGGTATTTT. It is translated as CASSLEGDVGYF.

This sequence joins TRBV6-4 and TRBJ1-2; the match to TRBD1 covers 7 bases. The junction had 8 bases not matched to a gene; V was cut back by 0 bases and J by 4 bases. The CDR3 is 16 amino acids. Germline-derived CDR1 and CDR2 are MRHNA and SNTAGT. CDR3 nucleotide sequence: TGTGCCAGCAGTGACTCAGGAGGGGGCTGGGTCTATGGCTACACCTTC. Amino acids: CASSDSGGGWVYGYTF.

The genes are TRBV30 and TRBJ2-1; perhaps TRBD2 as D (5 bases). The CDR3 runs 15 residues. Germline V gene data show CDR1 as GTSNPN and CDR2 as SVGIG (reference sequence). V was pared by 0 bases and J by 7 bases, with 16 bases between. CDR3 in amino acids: CAWSVLWPGFNEQFF. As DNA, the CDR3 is TGTGCCTGGAGTGTACTTTGGCCGGGGTTTAATGAGCAGTTCTTC.

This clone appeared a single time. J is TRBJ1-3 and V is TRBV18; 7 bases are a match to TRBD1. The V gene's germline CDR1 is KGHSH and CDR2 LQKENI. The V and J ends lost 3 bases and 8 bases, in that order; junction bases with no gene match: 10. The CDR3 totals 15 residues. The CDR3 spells CASSPETGSGYTIYF. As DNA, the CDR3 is TGTGCCAGCTCACCGGAGACAGGGAGCGGATACACCATATATTTT.

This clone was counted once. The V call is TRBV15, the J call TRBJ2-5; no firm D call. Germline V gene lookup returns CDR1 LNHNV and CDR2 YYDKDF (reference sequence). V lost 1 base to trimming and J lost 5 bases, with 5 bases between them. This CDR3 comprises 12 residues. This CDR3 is CATSRVSETQYF. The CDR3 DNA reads TGTGCCACCAGCAGAGTCTCGGAGACCCAGTACTTC.